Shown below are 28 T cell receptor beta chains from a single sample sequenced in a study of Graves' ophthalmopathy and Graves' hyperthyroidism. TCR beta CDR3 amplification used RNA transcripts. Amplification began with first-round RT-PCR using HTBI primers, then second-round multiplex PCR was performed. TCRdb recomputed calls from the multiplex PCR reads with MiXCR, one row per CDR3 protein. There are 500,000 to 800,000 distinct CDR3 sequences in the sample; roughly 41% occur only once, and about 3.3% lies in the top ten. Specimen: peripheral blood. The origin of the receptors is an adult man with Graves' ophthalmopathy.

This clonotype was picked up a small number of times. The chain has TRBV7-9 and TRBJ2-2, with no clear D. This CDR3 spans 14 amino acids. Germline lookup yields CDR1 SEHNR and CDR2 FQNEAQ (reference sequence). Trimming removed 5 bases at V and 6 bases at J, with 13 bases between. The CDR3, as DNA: TGTGCCAGCAGCCTACCCCGTACCCCCGGGGAGCTGTTTTTT. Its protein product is CASSLPRTPGELFF.

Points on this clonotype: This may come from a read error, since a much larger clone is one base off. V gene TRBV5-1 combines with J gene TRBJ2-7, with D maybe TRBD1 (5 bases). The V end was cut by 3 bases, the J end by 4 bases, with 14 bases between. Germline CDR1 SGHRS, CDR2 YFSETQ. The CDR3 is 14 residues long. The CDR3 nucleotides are TGCGCCAGCAGCTATCAGGGAATTCAGTACGAGCAGTACTTC. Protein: CASSYQGIQYEQYF.

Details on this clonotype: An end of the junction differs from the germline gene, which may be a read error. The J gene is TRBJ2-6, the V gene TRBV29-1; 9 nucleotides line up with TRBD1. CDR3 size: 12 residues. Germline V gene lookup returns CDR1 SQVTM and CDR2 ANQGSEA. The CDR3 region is CSVETGGNVLTF. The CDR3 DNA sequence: TGCAGCGTTGAGACAGGGGGCAACGTCCTGACTTTC.

DNA for the CDR3: TGTGCCAGCAGCTTATTAGGGGCAGGGGACGGGAGTGGTTCACCCCTCCACTTT. Amino acid sequence: CASSLLGAGDGSGSPLHF. This sequence joins TRBV7-2 and TRBJ1-6; TRBD1 is a possible D gene (6 bases). V lost 2 bases and J 9 bases, leaving 23 bases between the germline ends. CDR1 and CDR2 (germline): SGHTA, FQGNSA. The CDR3 consists of 18 residues.

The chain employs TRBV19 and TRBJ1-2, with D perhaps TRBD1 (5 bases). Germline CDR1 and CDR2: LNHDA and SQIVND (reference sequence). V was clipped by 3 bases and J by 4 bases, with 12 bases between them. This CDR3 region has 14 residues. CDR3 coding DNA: TGTGCCAGTAGTATCAAGACAGACGCCTATGGCTACACCTTC. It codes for CASSIKTDAYGYTF.

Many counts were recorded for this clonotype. The CDR3 region is CATSDWPSGNTGELFF. The CDR3 DNA reads TGTGCCACCAGTGATTGGCCTAGCGGGAACACCGGGGAGCTGTTTTTT. This chain links TRBV24-1 with TRBJ2-2, with 7 bases lining up with TRBD2. The CDR3 is made up of 16 amino acids. After removal of 2 bases from V and 1 base from J, the junction contained 3 bases not matched to a gene. The germline gives CDR1 KGHDR, CDR2 SFDVKD.

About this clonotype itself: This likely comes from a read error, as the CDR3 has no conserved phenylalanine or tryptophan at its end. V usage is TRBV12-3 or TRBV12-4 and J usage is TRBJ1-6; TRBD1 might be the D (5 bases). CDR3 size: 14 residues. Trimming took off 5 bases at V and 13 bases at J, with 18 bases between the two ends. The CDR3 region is CASSLGTQVSPLHI. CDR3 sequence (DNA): TGTGCCAGCAGTCTAGGGACCCAGGTTTCGCCCCTCCACATT.

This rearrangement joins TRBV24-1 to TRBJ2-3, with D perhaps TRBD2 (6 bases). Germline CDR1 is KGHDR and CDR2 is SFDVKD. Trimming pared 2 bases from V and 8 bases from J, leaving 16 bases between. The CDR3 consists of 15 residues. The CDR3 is CATSDYKQDYGTQYF. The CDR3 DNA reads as TGTGCCACCAGTGATTACAAACAGGACTACGGTACGCAGTATTTT.

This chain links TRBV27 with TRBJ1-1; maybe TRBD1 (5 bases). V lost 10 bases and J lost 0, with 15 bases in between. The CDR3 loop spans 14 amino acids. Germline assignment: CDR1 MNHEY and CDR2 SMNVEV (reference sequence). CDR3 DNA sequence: TGTGCCACCTTCCCAGGGAACCTGAACACTGAAGCTTTCTTT. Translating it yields CATFPGNLNTEAFF.

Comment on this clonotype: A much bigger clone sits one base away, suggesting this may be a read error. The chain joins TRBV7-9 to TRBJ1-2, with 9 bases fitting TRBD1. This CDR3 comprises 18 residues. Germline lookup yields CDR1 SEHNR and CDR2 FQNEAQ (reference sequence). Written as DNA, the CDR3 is TGTGTCAGCAGCTTAGGACCGCCGGGACAGGGAGCTAACTATGGCTACACCTTC. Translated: CVSSLGPPGQGANYGYTF. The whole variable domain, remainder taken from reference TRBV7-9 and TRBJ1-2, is DTGVSQNPRHKITKRGQNVTFRCDPISEHNRLYWYRQTLGQGPEFLTYFQNEAQLEKSRLLSDRFSAERPKGSFSTLEIQRTEQGDSAMYLCVSSLGPPGQGANYGYTFGSGTRLTVV.

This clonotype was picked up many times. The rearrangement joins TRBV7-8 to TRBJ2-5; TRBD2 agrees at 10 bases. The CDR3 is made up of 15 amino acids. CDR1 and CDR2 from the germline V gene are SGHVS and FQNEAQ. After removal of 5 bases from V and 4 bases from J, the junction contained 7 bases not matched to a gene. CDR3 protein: CASSASLAGGETQYF. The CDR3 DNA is TGTGCCAGCAGCGCCAGTTTAGCGGGAGGAGAGACCCAGTACTTC.

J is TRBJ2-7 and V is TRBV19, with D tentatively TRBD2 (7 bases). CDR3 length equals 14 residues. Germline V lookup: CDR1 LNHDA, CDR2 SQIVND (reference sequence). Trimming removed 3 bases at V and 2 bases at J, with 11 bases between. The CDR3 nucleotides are TGTGCCAGTAGTATCAGCGGGGACACCTACGAGCAGTACTTC. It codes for CASSISGDTYEQYF.

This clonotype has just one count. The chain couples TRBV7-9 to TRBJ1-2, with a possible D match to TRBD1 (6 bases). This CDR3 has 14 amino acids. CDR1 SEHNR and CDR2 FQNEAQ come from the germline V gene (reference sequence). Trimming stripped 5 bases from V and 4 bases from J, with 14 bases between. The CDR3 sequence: CASSRTAFGYGYTF. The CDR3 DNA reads TGTGCCAGCAGCAGGACAGCTTTCGGCTATGGCTACACCTTC.

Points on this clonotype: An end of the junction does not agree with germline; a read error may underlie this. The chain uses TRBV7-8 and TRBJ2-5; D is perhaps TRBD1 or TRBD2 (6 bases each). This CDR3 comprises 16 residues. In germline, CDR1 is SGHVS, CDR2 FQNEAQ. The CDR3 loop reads CASSQDLGGQQETQYF. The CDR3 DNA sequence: TGCGCCAGCAGCCAAGATTTGGGGGGACAACAAGAGACCCAGTACTTC.

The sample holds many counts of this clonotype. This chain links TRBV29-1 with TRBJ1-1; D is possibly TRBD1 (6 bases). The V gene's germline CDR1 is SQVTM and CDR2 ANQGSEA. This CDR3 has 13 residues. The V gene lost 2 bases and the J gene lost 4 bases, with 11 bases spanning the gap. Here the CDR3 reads CSVEYREGTEAFF. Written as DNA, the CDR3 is TGCAGCGTTGAATACAGGGAGGGCACTGAAGCTTTCTTT.

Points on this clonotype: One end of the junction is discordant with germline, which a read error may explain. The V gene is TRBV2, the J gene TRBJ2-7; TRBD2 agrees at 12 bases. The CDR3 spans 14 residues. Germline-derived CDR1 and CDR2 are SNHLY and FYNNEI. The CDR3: CASLGGLAGYGQYF. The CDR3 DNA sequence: TGTGCCAGCTTGGGGGGACTAGCGGGTTACGGGCAGTACTTC.

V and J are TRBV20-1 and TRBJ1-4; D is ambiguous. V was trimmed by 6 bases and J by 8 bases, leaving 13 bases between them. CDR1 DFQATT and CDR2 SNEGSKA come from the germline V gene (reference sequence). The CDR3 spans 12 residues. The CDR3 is CSAISVEEKLFF. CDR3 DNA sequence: TGCAGTGCCATCAGCGTGGAGGAAAAACTGTTTTTT.

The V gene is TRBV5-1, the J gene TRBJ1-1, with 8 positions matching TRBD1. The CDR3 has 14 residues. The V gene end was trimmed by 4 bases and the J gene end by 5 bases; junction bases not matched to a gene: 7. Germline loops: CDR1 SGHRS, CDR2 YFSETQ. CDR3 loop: CASSLRGQGTEAFF. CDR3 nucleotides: TGCGCCAGCAGCCTCCGAGGACAGGGTACTGAAGCTTTCTTT.

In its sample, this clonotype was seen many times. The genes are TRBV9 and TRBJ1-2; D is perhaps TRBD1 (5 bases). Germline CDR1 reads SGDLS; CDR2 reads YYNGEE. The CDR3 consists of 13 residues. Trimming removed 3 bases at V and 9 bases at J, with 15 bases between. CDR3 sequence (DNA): TGTGCCAGCAGCGGATCAGGGTTGAGAAGCTACACCTTC. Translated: CASSGSGLRSYTF.

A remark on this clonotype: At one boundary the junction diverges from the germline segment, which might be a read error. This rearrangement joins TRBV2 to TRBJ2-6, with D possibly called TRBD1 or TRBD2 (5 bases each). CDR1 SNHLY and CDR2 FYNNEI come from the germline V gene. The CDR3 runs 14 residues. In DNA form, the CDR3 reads TGTGCCAGCAGTCGGGACCGCTGGGCAAACGTCCTGACTTTC. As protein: CASSRDRWANVLTF.

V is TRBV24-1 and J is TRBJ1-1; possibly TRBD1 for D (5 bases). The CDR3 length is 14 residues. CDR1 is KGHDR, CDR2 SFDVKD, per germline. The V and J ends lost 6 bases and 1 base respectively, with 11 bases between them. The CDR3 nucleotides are TGTGCCACCAGTAAGAGGCAGGGGAACACTGAAGCTTTCTTT. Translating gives CATSKRQGNTEAFF.

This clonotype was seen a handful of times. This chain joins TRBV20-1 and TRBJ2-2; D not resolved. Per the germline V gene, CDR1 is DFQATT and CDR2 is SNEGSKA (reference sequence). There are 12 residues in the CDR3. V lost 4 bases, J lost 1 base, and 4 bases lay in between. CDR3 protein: CSATKNTGELFF. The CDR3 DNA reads TGCAGTGCTACGAAGAACACCGGGGAGCTGTTTTTT.

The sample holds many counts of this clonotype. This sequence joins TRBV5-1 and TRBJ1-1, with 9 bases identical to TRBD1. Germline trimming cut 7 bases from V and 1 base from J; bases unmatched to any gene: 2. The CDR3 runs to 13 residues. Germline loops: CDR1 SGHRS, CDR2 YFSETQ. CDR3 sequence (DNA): TGCGCCAGCGTGGGACAGGGGAACACTGAAGCTTTCTTT. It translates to CASVGQGNTEAFF.

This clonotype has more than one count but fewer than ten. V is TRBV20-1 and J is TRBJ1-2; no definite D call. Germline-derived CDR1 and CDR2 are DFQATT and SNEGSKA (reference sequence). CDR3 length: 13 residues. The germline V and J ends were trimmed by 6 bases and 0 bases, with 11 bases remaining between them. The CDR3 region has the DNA TGCAGTGCCCCCGAGATGTCTAACTATGGCTACACCTTC. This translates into CSAPEMSNYGYTF.

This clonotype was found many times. CDR3 protein: CASRPGTGTGETQYF. CDR3 nucleotide sequence: TGTGCCAGCAGACCTGGGACAGGGACGGGAGAGACCCAGTACTTC. The genes are TRBV6-1 and TRBJ2-5; 9 bases align to TRBD1. There are 15 residues in the CDR3. The V gene end was trimmed by 6 bases and the J gene end by 4 bases; junction bases not matched to a gene: 9. Per germline, CDR1 MNHNS and CDR2 SASEGT.

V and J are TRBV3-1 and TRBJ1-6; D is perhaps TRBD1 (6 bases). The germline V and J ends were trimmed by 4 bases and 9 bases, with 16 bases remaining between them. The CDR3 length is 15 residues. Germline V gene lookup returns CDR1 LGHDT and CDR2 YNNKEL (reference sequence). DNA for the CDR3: TGTGCCAGCAGCCCGAACAGGGCTAGAGGTTCACCCCTCCACTTT. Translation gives CASSPNRARGSPLHF.

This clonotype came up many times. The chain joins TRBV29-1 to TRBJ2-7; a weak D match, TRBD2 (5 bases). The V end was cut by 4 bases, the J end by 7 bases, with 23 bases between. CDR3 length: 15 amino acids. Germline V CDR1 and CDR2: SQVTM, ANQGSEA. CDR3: CSVVVGESWAREQYF. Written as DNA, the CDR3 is TGCAGCGTTGTTGTTGGGGAGTCCTGGGCGAGAGAGCAGTACTTC.

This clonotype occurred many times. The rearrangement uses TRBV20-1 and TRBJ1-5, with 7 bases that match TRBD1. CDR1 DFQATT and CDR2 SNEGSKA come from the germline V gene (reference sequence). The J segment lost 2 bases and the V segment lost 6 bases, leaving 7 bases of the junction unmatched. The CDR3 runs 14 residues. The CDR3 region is CSAMTGIGNQPQHF. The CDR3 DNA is TGCAGTGCCATGACAGGGATTGGCAATCAGCCCCAGCATTTT.